Shown below are 17 T cell receptor beta chains from a single sample sequenced in a study of cytomegalovirus exposure and HLA in healthy donors. The PCR was carried out with 60 Vbeta primers and 13 Jbeta primers. Sequencing was performed with immunoSEQ multiplex PCR; in TCRdb, only in-frame clones are kept and a portion is missing. Altogether about 120,000 clones are present, 70% to 85% being singletons, with the ten largest covering 1.3% to 1.5%. The material sequenced was PBMCs. All receptors derive from a female donor in good health and CMV-seronegative.

The CDR3 loop reads CATNYRSYEQYF. CDR3 bases: TGTGCCACTAACTATCGCTCCTACGAGCAGTACTTC. The chain has TRBV6-1 and TRBJ2-7; D is unresolved. The germline gives CDR1 MNHNS, CDR2 SASEGT. This CDR3 is 12 amino acids long. Trimming took 10 bases from V and 0 from J, leaving 10 bases between them.

This chain links TRBV7-9 with TRBJ2-3; D gene unclear. CDR3 length equals 13 residues. Germline values: CDR1 SEHNR, CDR2 FQNEAQ (reference sequence). Trimming pared 7 bases from V and 0 bases from J, leaving 8 bases between. As DNA, the CDR3 is TGTGCCAGCACCATAGAAAGCACAGATACGCAGTATTTT. It translates to CASTIESTDTQYF.

Here the CDR3 reads CASSLEGNRGAFF. DNA of the CDR3: TGTGCCAGCAGCTTAGAGGGGAATCGTGGAGCTTTCTTT. The chain combines TRBV7-2 with TRBJ1-1, with D perhaps TRBD1 (5 bases). From germline, CDR1 is SGHTA and CDR2 FQGNSA. The CDR3 totals 13 residues. V was clipped by 1 base and J by 10 bases, with 13 bases between them.

This clone showed up just once. The chain uses TRBV6-6 and TRBJ1-1; no reliable D call. V was shortened by 5 bases and J by 2 bases, with 9 bases between the two germline ends. In germline, CDR1 is MNHNY, CDR2 SVGAGI (reference sequence). There are 13 residues in the CDR3. CDR3 DNA: TGTGCCAGCAGTGCCTCGGTAAACACTGAAGCTTTCTTT. Protein: CASSASVNTEAFF.

This clone was found once. This chain connects TRBV7-6 to TRBJ2-1, with 10 bases matching TRBD2. CDR3 length: 17 residues. V trimming: 2 bases; J trimming: 12 bases; junction bases outside the gene matches: 16. Germline-derived CDR1 and CDR2 are SGHVS and FNYEAQ. The CDR3 region has the DNA TGTGCCAGCAGCTTAAGGGTTGAGCGGGAGGGCTCTATGGGGCAGTTCTTC. Protein product: CASSLRVEREGSMGQFF.

The CDR3 DNA is TGTGCCAGCAGTTCTCGGGACAGCTTCTCCTACGAGCAGTACTTC. It encodes CASSSRDSFSYEQYF. V is TRBV28 and J is TRBJ2-7; 7 nucleotides line up with TRBD1. CDR1 MDHEN and CDR2 SYDVKM come from the germline V gene. Trimming took 4 bases from V and 0 from J; bases not matched to a gene: 6. There are 15 residues in the CDR3.

This chain uses TRBV5-6 with TRBJ2-7; TRBD1 agrees at 8 bases. This CDR3 has 15 amino acids. The V and J ends lost 7 bases and 4 bases, in that order; junction bases with no gene match: 13. The germline gives CDR1 SGHDT, CDR2 YYEEEE. CDR3 DNA: TGTGCCAGCGCCTTGTTGGACAGGGAAGGGTACGAGCAGTACTTC. Residues: CASALLDREGYEQYF.

The chain couples TRBV28 to TRBJ1-2; 9 bases are a match to TRBD1. Germline V gives CDR1 MDHEN, CDR2 SYDVKM. This CDR3 region has 14 residues. V dropped 4 bases and J dropped 2; count of bases not matched to a gene: 2. The CDR3 spells CASSWGTGNYGYTF. In DNA form, the CDR3 reads TGTGCCAGCAGTTGGGGGACAGGGAACTATGGCTACACCTTC.

The chain uses TRBV5-1 and TRBJ1-1, with a weak D call TRBD1 (5 bases). V was shortened by 4 bases and J by 3 bases, with 13 bases between the two germline ends. The CDR3 runs to 14 residues. CDR1 and CDR2 from the germline V gene are SGHRS and YFSETQ. CDR3 sequence (DNA): TGCGCCAGCAGCCGGGGACTCCCAGACACTGAAGCTTTCTTT. It codes for CASSRGLPDTEAFF.

The gene calls are TRBV15 and TRBJ2-7, with 11 bases lining up with TRBD1. Trimming removed 4 bases from V and 6 bases from J; junction bases left unmatched: 8. The CDR3 runs 15 residues. Germline assignment: CDR1 LNHNV and CDR2 YYDKDF (reference sequence). The CDR3 loop is CATSTRTGGLGEQYF. As DNA, the CDR3 is TGTGCCACCAGCACCCGGACAGGGGGCTTGGGCGAGCAGTACTTC.

The chain uses TRBV18 and TRBJ2-7, with a weak D call TRBD2 (6 bases). The V gene lost 6 bases and the J gene lost 6 bases, with 12 bases spanning the gap. The CDR3 covers 12 residues. The germline V gene encodes CDR1 KGHSH and CDR2 LQKENI. The CDR3 is CASSLTSSEQYF. The CDR3 DNA sequence: TGTGCCAGCTCCCTGACTAGTTCCGAGCAGTACTTC.

The V gene is TRBV5-4, the J gene TRBJ2-5; 7 bases line up with TRBD1. This CDR3 contains 14 residues. V gave up 4 bases and J gave up 2 bases; unmatched junction bases: 5. Germline assignment: CDR1 SGHNT and CDR2 YYREEE (reference sequence). CDR3 nucleotide sequence: TGTGCCAGCAGCCTACAGGGGCGGCAAGAGACCCAGTACTTC. It translates to CASSLQGRQETQYF.

The chain recombines TRBV5-4 with TRBJ2-1; D gene uncertain. This CDR3 has 12 amino acids. Trimming cost V 4 bases and J 10 bases, with 12 bases left between them. Germline loops: CDR1 SGHNT, CDR2 YYREEE (reference sequence). The CDR3 loop reads CASSTSGAEQFF. CDR3 nucleotide sequence: TGTGCCAGCAGCACGTCTGGAGCGGAGCAGTTCTTC.

This clone came up once. The V call is TRBV4-2, the J call TRBJ2-1; D may be TRBD2 (5 bases). CDR1 is LGHNA and CDR2 is YNFKEQ in the germline V gene. This CDR3 comprises 15 residues. Deletions cut 1 base from V and 7 bases from J, with 14 bases between. The CDR3 region is CASSQGSSTGNEQFF. CDR3 DNA sequence: TGTGCCAGCAGCCAAGGGAGTTCAACGGGAAATGAGCAGTTCTTC.

V and J are TRBV11-2 and TRBJ2-3; D not certain. Trimming pared 1 base from V and 6 bases from J, leaving 2 bases between. The CDR3 is 11 residues long. Germline V gene lookup returns CDR1 SGHAT and CDR2 FQNNGV. In nucleotides, the CDR3 is TGTGCCAGCAGCTTAGCGGATACGCAGTATTTT. Translating gives CASSLADTQYF.

The CDR3 here is CASSQDMNTRSLYGYTF. The CDR3 bases are TGCGCCAGCAGCCAAGATATGAACACTAGATCCCTCTATGGCTACACCTTC. J is TRBJ1-2 and V is TRBV4-3, with D uncertain. The CDR3 consists of 17 residues. V was trimmed by 0 bases and J by 4 bases, leaving 18 bases between them. CDR1 and CDR2 from the germline V gene are LGHNA and YSLEER.

The CDR3 loop reads CASSSEGYEQYF. The CDR3 region has the DNA TGTGCCAGCAGTTCGGAGGGCTACGAGCAGTACTTC. The chain carries TRBV6-5 and TRBJ2-7; D perhaps matches TRBD2 (6 bases). The CDR3 spans 12 residues. Trimming left V 4 bases short and J 3 bases short, with 7 bases between. Looked up from germline, CDR1 is MNHEY and CDR2 is SVGAGI.